Described below is a single TCR beta chain sequence and its context. The assay was immunoSEQ multiplex PCR, and TCRdb's table has in-frame clones only and misses some. The data contain 100,000 to 150,000 clones, 70% to 90% of them singletons. These data come from a study of blood T cell repertoires in COVID-19. Overall study: The samples span acute and convalescent COVID-19 from the United States, Italy and Spain. PBMCs, B-cell-depleted T cells, or T cells were the source of the cDNA or gDNA that made up the material.

This CDR3 spans 15 amino acids. CDR1 is SGHRS, CDR2 YFSETQ, per germline. Deletions cut 1 base from V and 0 bases from J, with 10 bases between. The sequenced sample consisted of peripheral blood. This chain links TRBV5-1 with TRBJ1-2; the D gene is possibly TRBD1 (5 bases). The clonotype originates from a man aged 45-65 years with acute or convalescent COVID-19. The CDR3 DNA is TGCGCCAGCAGCTTGCAGGGTAGAACTAACTATGGCTACACCTTC. This gives the protein CASSLQGRTNYGYTF. Filled out from reference TRBV5-1 and TRBJ1-2, the complete variable domain reads KAGVTQTPRYLIKTRGQQVTLSCSPISGHRSVSWYQQTPGQGLQFLFEYFSETQRNKGNFPGRFSGRQFSNSRSEMNVSTLELGDSALYLCASSLQGRTNYGYTFGSGTRLTVV.